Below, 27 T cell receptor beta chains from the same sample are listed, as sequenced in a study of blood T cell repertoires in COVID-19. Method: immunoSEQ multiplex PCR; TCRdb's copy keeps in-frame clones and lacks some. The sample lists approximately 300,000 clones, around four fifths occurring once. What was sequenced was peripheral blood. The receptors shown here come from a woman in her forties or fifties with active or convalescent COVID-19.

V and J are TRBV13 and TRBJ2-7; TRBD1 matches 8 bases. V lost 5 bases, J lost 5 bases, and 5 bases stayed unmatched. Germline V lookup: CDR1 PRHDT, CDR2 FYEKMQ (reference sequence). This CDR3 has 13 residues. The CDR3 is CASSKTGGDEQYF. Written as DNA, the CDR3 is TGTGCCAGCAGCAAAACAGGGGGAGACGAGCAGTACTTC. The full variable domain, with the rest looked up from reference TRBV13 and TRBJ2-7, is AAGVIQSPRHLIKEKRETATLKCYPIPRHDTVYWYQQGPGQDPQFLISFYEKMQSDKGSIPDRFSAQQFSDYHSELNMSSLELGDSALYFCASSKTGGDEQYFGPGTRLTVT.

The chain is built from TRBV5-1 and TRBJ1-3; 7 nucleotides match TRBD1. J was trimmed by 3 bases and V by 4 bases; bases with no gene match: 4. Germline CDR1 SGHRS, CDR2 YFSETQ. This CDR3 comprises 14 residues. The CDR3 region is CASSATGNGNTIYF. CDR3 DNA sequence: TGCGCCAGCAGCGCGACAGGGAATGGAAACACCATATATTTT.

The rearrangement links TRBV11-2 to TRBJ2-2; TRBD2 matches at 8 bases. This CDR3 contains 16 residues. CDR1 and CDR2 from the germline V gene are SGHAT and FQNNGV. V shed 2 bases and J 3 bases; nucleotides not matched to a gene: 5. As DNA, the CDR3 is TGTGCCAGCAGCTTATGGAACGGGGGGGACACCGGGGAGCTGTTTTTT. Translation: CASSLWNGGDTGELFF.

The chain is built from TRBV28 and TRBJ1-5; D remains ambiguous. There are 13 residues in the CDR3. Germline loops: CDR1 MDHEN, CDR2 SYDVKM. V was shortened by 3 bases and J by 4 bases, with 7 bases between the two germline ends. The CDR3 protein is CASSLARNQPQHF. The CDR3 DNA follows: TGTGCCAGCAGTTTGGCGCGGAATCAGCCCCAGCATTTT. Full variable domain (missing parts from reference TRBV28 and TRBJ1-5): DVKVTQSSRYLVKRTGEKVFLECVQDMDHENMFWYRQDPGLGLRLIYFSYDVKMKEKGDIPEGYSVSREKKERFSLILESASTNQTSMYLCASSLARNQPQHFGDGTRLSIL.

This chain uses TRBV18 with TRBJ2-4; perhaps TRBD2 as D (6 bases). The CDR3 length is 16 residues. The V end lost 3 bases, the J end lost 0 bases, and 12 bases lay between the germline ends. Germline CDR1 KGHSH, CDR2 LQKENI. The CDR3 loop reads CASSPRDLLAKNIQYF. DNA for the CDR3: TGTGCCAGCTCACCGCGGGACTTACTAGCCAAAAACATTCAGTACTTC. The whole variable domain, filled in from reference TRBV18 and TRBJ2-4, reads NAGVMQNPRHLVRRRGQEARLRCSPMKGHSHVYWYRQLPEEGLKFMVYLQKENIIDESGMPKERFSAEFPKEGPSILRIQQVVRGDSAAYFCASSPRDLLAKNIQYFGAGTRLSVL.

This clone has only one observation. As DNA, the CDR3 is TGTGCCAGCAGTTACTCAGGGGATAGTGGCTACACCTTC. The encoded protein is CASSYSGDSGYTF. The gene calls are TRBV6-6 and TRBJ1-2; a weak D match, TRBD1 (5 bases). The V end lost 0 bases, the J end lost 7 bases, and 9 bases lay between the germline ends. The CDR3 spans 13 residues. CDR1 is MNHNY, CDR2 SVGAGI, per germline (reference sequence).

CDR3 bases: TGTGCCAGCAGTTTGCAGGGGACAGGGGGCCGGGGCTACACCTTC. Its protein product is CASSLQGTGGRGYTF. The chain is built from TRBV28 and TRBJ1-2, with TRBD1 identical over 12 bases. Germline V gene lookup returns CDR1 MDHEN and CDR2 SYDVKM. V lost 3 bases and J lost 8; bases outside the gene matches: 7. The CDR3 has 15 amino acids.

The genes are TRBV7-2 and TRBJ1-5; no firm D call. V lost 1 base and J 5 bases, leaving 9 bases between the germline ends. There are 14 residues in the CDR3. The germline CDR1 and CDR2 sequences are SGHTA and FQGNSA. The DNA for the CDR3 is TGTGCCAGCAGCTTAGGTCTTGGGCATCAGCCCCAGCATTTT. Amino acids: CASSLGLGHQPQHF. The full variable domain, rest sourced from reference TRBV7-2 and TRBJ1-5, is GAGVSQSPSNKVTEKGKDVELRCDPISGHTALYWYRQSLGQGLEFLIYFQGNSAPDKSGLPSDRFSAERTGGSVSTLTIQRTQQEDSAVYLCASSLGLGHQPQHFGDGTRLSIL.

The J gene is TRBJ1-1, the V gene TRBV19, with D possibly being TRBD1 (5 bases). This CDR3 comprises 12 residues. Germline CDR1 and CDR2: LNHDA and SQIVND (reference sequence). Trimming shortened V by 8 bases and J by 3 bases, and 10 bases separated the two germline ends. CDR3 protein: CASYGGYTEAFF. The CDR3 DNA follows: TGTGCCAGTTATGGGGGGTACACTGAAGCTTTCTTT.

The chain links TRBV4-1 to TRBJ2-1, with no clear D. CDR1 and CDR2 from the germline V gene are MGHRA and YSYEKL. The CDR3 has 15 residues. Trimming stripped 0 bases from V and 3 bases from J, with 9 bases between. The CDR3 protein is CASSQDAQDYNEQFF. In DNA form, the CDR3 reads TGCGCCAGCAGCCAAGATGCGCAGGACTACAATGAGCAGTTCTTC.

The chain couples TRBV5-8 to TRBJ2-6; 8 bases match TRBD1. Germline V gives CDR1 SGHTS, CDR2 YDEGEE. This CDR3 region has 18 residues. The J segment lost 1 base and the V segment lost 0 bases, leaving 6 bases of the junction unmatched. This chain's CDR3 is CASSLVLWTGSGANVLTF. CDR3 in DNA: TGTGCCAGCAGCTTGGTCCTATGGACAGGGTCTGGGGCCAACGTCCTGACTTTC. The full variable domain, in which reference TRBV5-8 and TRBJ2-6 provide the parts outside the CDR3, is EAGVTQSPTHLIKTRGQQATLRCSPISGHTSVYWYQQALGLGLQFLLWYDEGEERNRGNFPPRFSGRQFPNYSSELNVNALELEDSALYLCASSLVLWTGSGANVLTFGAGSRLTVL.

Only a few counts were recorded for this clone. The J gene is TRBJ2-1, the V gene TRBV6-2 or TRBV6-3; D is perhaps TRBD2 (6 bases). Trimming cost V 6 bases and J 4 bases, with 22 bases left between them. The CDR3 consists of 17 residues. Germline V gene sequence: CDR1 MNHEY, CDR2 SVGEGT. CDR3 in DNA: TGTGCCAGCAGCCCTATCGGGGGTGTTTCGCCATACAATGAGCAGTTCTTC. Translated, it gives CASSPIGGVSPYNEQFF.

CDR3: CASSAGGQGYGYTF. The CDR3 DNA sequence: TGTGCCAGCTCCGCGGGGGGGCAAGGCTATGGCTACACCTTC. The chain joins TRBV5-5 to TRBJ1-2, with D perhaps TRBD1 (6 bases). From germline, CDR1 is SGHKS and CDR2 YYEKEE (reference sequence). There are 14 residues in the CDR3. Trimming cost V 7 bases and J 4 bases, with 17 bases left between them.

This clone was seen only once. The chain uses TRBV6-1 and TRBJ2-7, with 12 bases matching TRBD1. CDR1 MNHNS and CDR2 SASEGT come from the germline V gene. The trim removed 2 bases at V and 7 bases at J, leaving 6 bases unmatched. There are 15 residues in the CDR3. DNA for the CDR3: TGTGCCAGCAGTGAACCGGGACAGGGGGCTGGAGAGCAGTACTTC. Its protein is CASSEPGQGAGEQYF.

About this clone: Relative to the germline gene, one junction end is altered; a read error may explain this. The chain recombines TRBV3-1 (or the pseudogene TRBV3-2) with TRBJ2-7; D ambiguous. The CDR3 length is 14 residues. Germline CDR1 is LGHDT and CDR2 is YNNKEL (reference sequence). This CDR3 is CASSKEADSYEQYF. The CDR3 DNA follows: TGTGCCAGCAGCAAAGAGGCGGACTCCTACGAGCAGTACTTC.

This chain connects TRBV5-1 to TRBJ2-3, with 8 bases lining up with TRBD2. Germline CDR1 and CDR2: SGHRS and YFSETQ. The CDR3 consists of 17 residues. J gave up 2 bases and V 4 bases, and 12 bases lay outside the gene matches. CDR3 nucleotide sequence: TGCGCCAGCAGCCCCCAAATCGGGGGGGCTGCCACAGATACGCAGTATTTT. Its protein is CASSPQIGGAATDTQYF. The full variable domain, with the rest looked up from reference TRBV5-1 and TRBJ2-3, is KAGVTQTPRYLIKTRGQQVTLSCSPISGHRSVSWYQQTPGQGLQFLFEYFSETQRNKGNFPGRFSGRQFSNSRSEMNVSTLELGDSALYLCASSPQIGGAATDTQYFGPGTRLTVL.

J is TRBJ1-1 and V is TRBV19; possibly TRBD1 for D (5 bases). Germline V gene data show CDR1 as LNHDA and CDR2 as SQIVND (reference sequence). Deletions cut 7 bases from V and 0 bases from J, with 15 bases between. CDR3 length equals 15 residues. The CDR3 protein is CASKRGGTMNTEAFF. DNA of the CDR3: TGTGCCAGTAAGCGGGGGGGAACCATGAACACTGAAGCTTTCTTT.

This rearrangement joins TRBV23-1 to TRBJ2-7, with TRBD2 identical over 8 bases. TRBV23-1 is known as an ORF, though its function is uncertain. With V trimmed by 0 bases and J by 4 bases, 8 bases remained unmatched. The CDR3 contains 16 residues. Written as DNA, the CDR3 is TGCGCCAGCAGTCAATCGGCGGTAGCGGGGTCATACGAGCAGTACTTC. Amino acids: CASSQSAVAGSYEQYF.

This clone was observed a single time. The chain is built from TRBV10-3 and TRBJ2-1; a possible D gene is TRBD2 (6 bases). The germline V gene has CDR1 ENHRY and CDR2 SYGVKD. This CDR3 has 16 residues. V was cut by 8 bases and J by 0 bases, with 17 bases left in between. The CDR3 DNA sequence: TGTGCCATCGGAGCTGGGGGACTTACCTCCTACAATGAGCAGTTCTTC. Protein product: CAIGAGGLTSYNEQFF.

CDR3 in DNA: TGTGCCAGCCACTTAGGGGGTTATGATGGCTACACCTTC. Protein sequence: CASHLGGYDGYTF. The J gene is TRBJ1-2, the V gene TRBV12-3 or TRBV12-4; TRBD1 might be the D (6 bases). This CDR3 comprises 13 residues. V was cut by 8 bases and J by 6 bases, with 16 bases left in between.

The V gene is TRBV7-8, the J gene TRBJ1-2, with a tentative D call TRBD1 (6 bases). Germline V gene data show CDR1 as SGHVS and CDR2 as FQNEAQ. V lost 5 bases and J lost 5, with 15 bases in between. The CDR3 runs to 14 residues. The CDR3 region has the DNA TGTGCCAGCAGCATACTTGGGACACCTTATGGCTACACCTTC. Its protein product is CASSILGTPYGYTF.

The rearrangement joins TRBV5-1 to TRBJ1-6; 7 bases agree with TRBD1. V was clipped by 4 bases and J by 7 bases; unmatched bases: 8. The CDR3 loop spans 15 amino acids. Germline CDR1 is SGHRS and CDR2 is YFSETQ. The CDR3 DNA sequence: TGCGCCAGCAGCCCTTCAGGGGGAGAGAATTCACCCCTCCACTTT. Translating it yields CASSPSGGENSPLHF.

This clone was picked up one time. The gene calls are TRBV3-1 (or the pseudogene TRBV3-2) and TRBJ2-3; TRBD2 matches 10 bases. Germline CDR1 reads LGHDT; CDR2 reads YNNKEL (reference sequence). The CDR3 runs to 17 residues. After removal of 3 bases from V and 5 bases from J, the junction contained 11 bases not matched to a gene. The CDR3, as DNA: TGTGCCAGCAGCCAGAGGCGGACTAGCGGCTGGGGAGATACGCAGTATTTT. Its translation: CASSQRRTSGWGDTQYF.

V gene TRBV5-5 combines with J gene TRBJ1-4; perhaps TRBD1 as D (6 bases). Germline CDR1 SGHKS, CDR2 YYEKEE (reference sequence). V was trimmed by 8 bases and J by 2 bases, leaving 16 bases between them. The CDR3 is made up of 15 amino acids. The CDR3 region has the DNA TGTGCCAGATATTTATACAGGGCCACTAATGAAAAACTGTTTTTT. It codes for CARYLYRATNEKLFF.

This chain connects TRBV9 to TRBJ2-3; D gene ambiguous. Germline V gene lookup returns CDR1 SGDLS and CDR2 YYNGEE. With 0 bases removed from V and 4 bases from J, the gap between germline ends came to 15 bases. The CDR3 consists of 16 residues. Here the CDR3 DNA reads TGTGCCAGCAGCGTAGCTCCGACTCAAGGTGCAGATACGCAGTATTTT. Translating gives CASSVAPTQGADTQYF. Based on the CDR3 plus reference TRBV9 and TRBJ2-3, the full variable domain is DSGVTQTPKHLITATGQRVTLRCSPRSGDLSVYWYQQSLDQGLQFLIQYYNGEERAKGNILERFSAQQFPDLHSELNLSSLELGDSALYFCASSVAPTQGADTQYFGPGTRLTVL.

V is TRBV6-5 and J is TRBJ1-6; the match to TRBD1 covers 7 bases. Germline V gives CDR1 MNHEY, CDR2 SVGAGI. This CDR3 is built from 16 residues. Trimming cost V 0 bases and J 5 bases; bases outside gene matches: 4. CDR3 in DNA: TGTGCCAGCAGTTACTCGACCAGGGGGAATAATTCACCCCTCCACTTT. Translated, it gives CASSYSTRGNNSPLHF.

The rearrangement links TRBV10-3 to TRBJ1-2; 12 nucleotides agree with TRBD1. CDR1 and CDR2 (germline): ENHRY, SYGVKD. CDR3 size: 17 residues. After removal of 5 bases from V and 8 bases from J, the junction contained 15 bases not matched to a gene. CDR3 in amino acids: CAISNPGQGAASFGYTF. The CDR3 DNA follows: TGTGCCATCAGTAATCCGGGACAGGGGGCGGCATCTTTCGGCTACACCTTC.